This is a list of T cell receptor beta chains from one sample in a study of blood T cell repertoires in COVID-19. Sequencing used immunoSEQ multiplex PCR; TCRdb keeps in-frame clones, though not all of them. The profile covers 40,000 to 50,000 clones, with approximately 83% appearing a single time and around 3% taken by the ten largest. The sequenced sample consisted of peripheral blood. The receptors shown here come from a woman of 80 years or more with acute or convalescent COVID-19. Each CDR3 is given with its conserved first and last residue. A D gene is named only where the DNA matches it firmly. Only some rows state a clone size, as once, few, many or a class for expanded clones.

V: TRBV5-1
length: 14
size: once
D: -
J: TRBJ1-1
CDR3: CASRTTGSNTEAFF
DNA: TGCGCCAGCAGGACGACCGGGTCGAACACTGAAGCTTTCTTT

V: TRBV5-1
length: 14
size: -
D: -
J: TRBJ2-3
CDR3: CASSLESEGDTQYF
DNA: TGCGCCAGCAGCTTGGAGTCAGAGGGAGATACGCAGTATTTT

V: TRBV19
length: 15
size: -
D: TRBD2
J: TRBJ2-5
CDR3: CASSVGLAGGETQYF
DNA: TGTGCCAGTAGCGTGGGACTAGCGGGGGGCGAGACCCAGTACTTC

V: TRBV10-3
length: 11
size: -
D: -
J: TRBJ1-1
CDR3: CASQGNTEAFF
DNA: TGTGCCTCCCAGGGGAACACTGAAGCTTTCTTT

V: TRBV6-2/TRBV6-3
length: 16
size: -
D: -
J: TRBJ2-1
CDR3: CASSAPLQGWDNEQFF
DNA: TGTGCCAGCAGTGCGCCATTACAGGGTTGGGACAATGAGCAGTTCTTC

V: TRBV30
length: 14
size: -
D: TRBD1
J: TRBJ1-1
CDR3: CAWSWGQSGAEAFF
DNA: TGTGCCTGGAGCTGGGGACAGAGTGGAGCTGAAGCTTTCTTT

V: TRBV19
length: 15
size: -
D: TRBD1
J: TRBJ2-7
CDR3: CASSSRDRGLGEQYF
DNA: TGTGCCAGTAGTTCCCGGGACAGGGGGCTTGGGGAGCAGTACTTC

V: TRBV5-4
length: 17
size: -
D: TRBD2
J: TRBJ2-3
CDR3: CASSLALAGGNTDTQYF
DNA: TGTGCCAGCAGCTTGGCCCTAGCGGGGGGTAACACAGATACGCAGTATTTT

V: TRBV6-5
length: 13
size: -
D: -
J: TRBJ1-1
CDR3: CASSYFQDTEAFF
DNA: TGTGCCAGCAGTTACTTTCAGGACACTGAAGCTTTCTTT

V: TRBV10-3
length: 18
size: -
D: TRBD1
J: TRBJ1-5
CDR3: CAISDVSIDRGYNQPQHF
DNA: TGTGCCATCAGTGATGTTAGTATCGACAGGGGATACAATCAGCCCCAGCATTTT

V: TRBV11-2
length: 14
size: -
D: TRBD1
J: TRBJ2-7
CDR3: CASSKTGGPYEQYF
DNA: TGTGCCAGCAGCAAGACAGGGGGTCCCTACGAGCAGTACTTC

V: TRBV6-6
length: 13
size: -
D: -
J: TRBJ2-1
CDR3: CASSYSEVYEQFF
DNA: TGTGCCAGCAGTTACTCGGAGGTGTATGAGCAGTTCTTC

V: TRBV12-3/TRBV12-4
length: 13
size: -
D: -
J: TRBJ1-1
CDR3: CASSYGGNTEAFF
DNA: TGTGCCAGCAGTTACGGGGGGAACACTGAAGCTTTCTTT

V: TRBV21-1
length: 15
size: -
D: -
J: TRBJ2-1
CDR3: CASTTAFGGKGEQFF
DNA: TGTGCCAGCACCACCGCGTTCGGAGGGAAGGGTGAGCAGTTCTTC

V: TRBV19
length: 16
size: -
D: TRBD1
J: TRBJ1-6
CDR3: CASSVRDRGFNSPLHF
DNA: TGTGCCAGTAGTGTCCGGGACAGGGGGTTTAATTCACCCCTCCACTTT

V: TRBV10-2
length: 15
size: -
D: -
J: TRBJ2-5
CDR3: CASSESSAGFRAQYF
DNA: TGCGCCAGCAGTGAGTCGTCGGCGGGGTTCAGGGCCCAGTACTTC

V: TRBV19
length: 14
size: -
D: TRBD1
J: TRBJ2-2
CDR3: CASSMDRAAGELFF
DNA: TGTGCCAGTAGTATGGACAGGGCCGCCGGGGAGCTGTTTTTT

V: TRBV5-5
length: 13
size: -
D: -
J: TRBJ1-1
CDR3: CASIVQGNTEAFF
DNA: TGTGCCAGCATCGTTCAGGGAAACACTGAAGCTTTCTTT

V: TRBV5-5
length: 14
size: -
D: -
J: TRBJ1-1
CDR3: CASSERRGGTEAFF
DNA: TGTGCCAGCAGCGAAAGGAGGGGAGGCACTGAAGCTTTCTTT

V: TRBV12-3/TRBV12-4
length: 13
size: -
D: -
J: TRBJ1-2
CDR3: CASSLISDYGYTF
DNA: TGTGCCAGCAGTTTAATCTCGGACTATGGCTACACCTTC

V: TRBV3-1/TRBV3-2
length: 19
size: -
D: TRBD2
J: TRBJ2-3
CDR3: CASSQVGSGGPTSTDTQYF
DNA: TGTGCCAGCAGCCAAGTGGGTAGCGGGGGGCCAACTAGCACAGATACGCAGTATTTT

V: TRBV5-1
length: 14
size: -
D: TRBD1
J: TRBJ1-3
CDR3: CASRTGTGGNTIYF
DNA: TGCGCCAGCAGGACAGGGACGGGAGGAAACACCATATATTTT

V: TRBV5-4
length: 16
size: once
D: TRBD2
J: TRBJ2-3
CDR3: CASSRLAGGVGDTQYF
DNA: TGTGCCAGCAGCCGACTAGCGGGGGGGGTCGGGGATACGCAGTATTTT

V: TRBV12-3/TRBV12-4
length: 13
size: -
D: TRBD2
J: TRBJ2-5
CDR3: CASSLLVAGMVYF
DNA: TGTGCCAGCAGTTTACTGGTAGCGGGCATGGTATACTTC

V: TRBV7-2
length: 17
size: once
D: TRBD1
J: TRBJ1-2
CDR3: CASSPWTGGRGGYGYTF
DNA: TGTGCCAGCAGCCCCTGGACAGGGGGCCGAGGGGGGTATGGCTACACCTTC

V: TRBV12-3/TRBV12-4
length: 13
size: -
D: TRBD1
J: TRBJ1-2
CDR3: CASSTQGNYGYTF
DNA: TGTGCCAGCAGTACACAGGGGAACTATGGCTACACCTTC

V: TRBV6-5
length: 13
size: -
D: TRBD1
J: TRBJ2-7
CDR3: CAGERTGQPEQYF
DNA: TGTGCCGGCGAGAGGACAGGTCAACCCGAGCAGTACTTC

V: TRBV24-1
length: 16
size: -
D: TRBD1
J: TRBJ2-1
CDR3: CATSDSRQGVYNEQFF
DNA: TGTGCCACCAGTGATTCCCGACAGGGGGTCTATAATGAGCAGTTCTTC

V: TRBV19
length: 16
size: -
D: -
J: TRBJ2-5
CDR3: CASSTGGTRGQETQYF
DNA: TGTGCCAGTAGTACTGGGGGGACTCGTGGCCAAGAGACCCAGTACTTC